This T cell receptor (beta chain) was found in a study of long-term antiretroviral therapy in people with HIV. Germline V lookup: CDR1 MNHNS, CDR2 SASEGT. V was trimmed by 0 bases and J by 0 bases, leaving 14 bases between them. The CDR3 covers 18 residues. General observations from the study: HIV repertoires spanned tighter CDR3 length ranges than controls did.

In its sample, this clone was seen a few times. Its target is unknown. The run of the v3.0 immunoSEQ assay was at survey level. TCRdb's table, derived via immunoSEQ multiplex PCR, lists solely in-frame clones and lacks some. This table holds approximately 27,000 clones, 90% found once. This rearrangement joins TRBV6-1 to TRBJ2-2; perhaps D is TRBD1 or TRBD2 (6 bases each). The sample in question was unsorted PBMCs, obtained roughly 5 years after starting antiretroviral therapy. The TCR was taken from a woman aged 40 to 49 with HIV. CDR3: CASSEALLGGANTGELFF. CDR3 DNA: TGTGCCAGCAGTGAAGCCCTCCTGGGGGGCGCGAACACCGGGGAGCTGTTTTTT.